The 31 T cell receptor beta chains presented below share a single source sample, sequenced in a study of cytomegalovirus exposure and HLA in healthy donors. Use of 60 Vbeta and 13 Jbeta primers characterized the PCR. Clones were sequenced by immunoSEQ multiplex PCR, and TCRdb holds only the in-frame ones, with some missing. The sample shows over 75,000 clones, 60% to 85% of them seen only once. The sample taken for sequencing was PBMCs. The receptor source for this set is a man between 60 and 75 years old in good health and CMV-seropositive.

V gene TRBV4-1 combines with J gene TRBJ1-4, with 11 nucleotides matching TRBD1. The CDR3 covers 13 residues. The germline CDR1 and CDR2 sequences are MGHRA and YSYEKL. V lost 11 bases to trimming and J lost 14 bases; unmatched junction nucleotides: 13. The CDR3 is CAAKGQGAKKLFF. The CDR3 DNA sequence: TGCGCCGCAAAAGGACAGGGGGCAAAGAAGCTGTTTTTT.

The rearrangement joins TRBV18 to TRBJ2-7; 9 bases are a match to TRBD1. Germline V lookup: CDR1 KGHSH, CDR2 LQKENI. Trimming removed 5 bases from V and 2 bases from J; junction bases left unmatched: 22. The CDR3 contains 20 residues. DNA of the CDR3: TGTGCCAGCTCATCCCTACCAGGGGGACAGGGAACCTCCGAGACCTACGAGCAGTACTTC. Translated, it gives CASSSLPGGQGTSETYEQYF. Combining the CDR3 with reference TRBV18 and TRBJ2-7 gives the whole variable domain NAGVMQNPRHLVRRRGQEARLRCSPMKGHSHVYWYRQLPEEGLKFMVYLQKENIIDESGMPKERFSAEFPKEGPSILRIQQVVRGDSAAYFCASSSLPGGQGTSETYEQYFGPGTRLTVT.

V usage is TRBV6-5 and J usage is TRBJ2-5; D not certain. The J call may not be correct, given that the DNA end is closer to TRBJ2-7. The CDR3 has 14 amino acids. The germline V gene has CDR1 MNHEY and CDR2 SVGAGI. The CDR3 reads CASSPAYAGHEQYF. CDR3 bases: TGTGCCAGCAGCCCGGCGTATGCTGGGCACGAGCAGTACTTC.

The genes are TRBV5-1 and TRBJ2-1, with 8 positions matching TRBD1. The length of the CDR3 is 17 residues. Germline CDR1 is SGHRS and CDR2 is YFSETQ. The V gene end was trimmed by 0 bases and the J gene end by 9 bases; junction bases not matched to a gene: 14. CDR3 protein: CASSLEGGTGIPIEQFF. The CDR3 coding sequence is TGCGCCAGCAGCTTGGAGGGCGGGACAGGTATCCCCATTGAGCAGTTCTTC.

This clone was picked up a small number of times. J is TRBJ2-7 and V is TRBV4-3; no clear D. The CDR3 has 15 amino acids. The germline gives CDR1 LGHNA, CDR2 YSLEER. With 1 base removed from V and 1 base from J, the gap between germline ends came to 11 bases. CDR3 sequence (DNA): TGCGCCAGCAGCCAAGTTCCAGGCACTTCCTACGAGCAGTACTTC. Protein: CASSQVPGTSYEQYF.

The V and J genes are TRBV2 and TRBJ2-3, with D perhaps matching TRBD2 (7 bases). CDR1 and CDR2 (germline): SNHLY, FYNNEI. V lost 5 bases and J 6 bases, leaving 24 bases between the germline ends. This CDR3 has 17 residues. CDR3 sequence reads: CASSIRGRGALTDTQYF. The CDR3 DNA follows: TGTGCCAGCAGTATCAGGGGTCGGGGGGCCCTCACGGATACGCAGTATTTT.

J is TRBJ1-6 and V is TRBV2, with 7 bases aligning to TRBD1. Germline values: CDR1 SNHLY, CDR2 FYNNEI. The CDR3 is 11 residues long. V shed 8 bases and J 10 bases; nucleotides not matched to a gene: 2. CDR3 residues: CASGTDSPLHF. CDR3 DNA sequence: TGTGCCAGCGGGACAGACTCACCCCTCCACTTT.

The J gene is TRBJ2-7, the V gene TRBV9, with TRBD1 matching 10 bases. V shed 0 bases and J 3 bases; nucleotides not matched to a gene: 3. This CDR3 contains 15 residues. The V gene's germline CDR1 is SGDLS and CDR2 YYNGEE. The CDR3 sequence: CASSVARTGGYEQYF. The DNA for the CDR3 is TGTGCCAGCAGCGTAGCCCGGACAGGGGGCTACGAGCAGTACTTC.

V and J are TRBV7-2 and TRBJ2-5, with D hard to call. Germline V gene lookup returns CDR1 SGHTA and CDR2 FQGNSA. The V gene lost 6 bases and the J gene lost 5 bases, with 16 bases spanning the gap. CDR3 length equals 14 residues. CDR3 in amino acids: CASRTRNPLETQYF. In nucleotides, the CDR3 is TGTGCCAGCAGGACACGGAACCCGCTGGAGACCCAGTACTTC.

The chain combines TRBV5-1 with TRBJ2-7, with D possibly being TRBD1 (6 bases). Trimming took off 5 bases at V and 6 bases at J, with 12 bases between the two ends. The CDR3 totals 12 residues. CDR1 and CDR2 (germline): SGHRS, YFSETQ. The CDR3 DNA is TGCGCCAGCAGTTCCACAGGGCGCGAGCAGTACTTC. Translating it yields CASSSTGREQYF.

J is TRBJ1-2 and V is TRBV7-2; 7 bases map to TRBD1. In germline, CDR1 is SGHTA, CDR2 FQGNSA. The V and J ends lost 5 bases and 2 bases, in that order; junction bases with no gene match: 8. This CDR3 comprises 15 residues. In DNA, the CDR3 is TGTGCCAGCAGCCCAGGGGGTGGGGGGAACTATGGCTACACCTTC. Its protein product is CASSPGGGGNYGYTF.

J is TRBJ2-1 and V is TRBV19, with a tentative D call TRBD2 (6 bases). Looked up from germline, CDR1 is LNHDA and CDR2 is SQIVND (reference sequence). The CDR3 sequence is 14 residues long. The ends were cut back, 5 bases at V and 0 bases at J, with 8 bases in the middle. CDR3 DNA sequence: TGTGCCAGTAGTCTGACTAGCTCCTACAATGAGCAGTTCTTC. Amino acid sequence: CASSLTSSYNEQFF.

This rearrangement joins TRBV12-5 to TRBJ1-5; D unclear. The CDR3 runs to 13 residues. V was cut by 1 base and J by 7 bases, with 8 bases left in between. The germline gives CDR1 LGHNT, CDR2 FRNRAP. For the CDR3, the DNA is TGTGCTAGTGGTTTGGGCCCACAACAGCCCCAGCATTTT. Translating gives CASGLGPQQPQHF.

This clone was seen only a few times. The chain uses TRBV18 and TRBJ1-4; no definite D call. Deletions cut 3 bases from V and 10 bases from J, with 15 bases between. Germline loops: CDR1 KGHSH, CDR2 LQKENI. This CDR3 spans 14 amino acids. CDR3 loop: CASSPLPGDAKLFF. CDR3 bases: TGTGCCAGCTCACCGCTTCCCGGGGATGCAAAACTGTTTTTT.

The genes are TRBV7-6 and TRBJ1-3, with no clear D. Trimming took 5 bases from V and 1 from J, leaving 9 bases between them. Germline V gene lookup returns CDR1 SGHVS and CDR2 FNYEAQ. CDR3 length: 14 amino acids. The CDR3 DNA sequence: TGTGCCAGCAGCGCGGGGAATTCTGGAAACACCATATATTTT. Translated, it gives CASSAGNSGNTIYF. Supplemented by reference TRBV7-6 and TRBJ1-3, the full variable domain reads GAGVSQSPRYKVTKRGQDVALRCDPISGHVSLYWYRQALGQGPEFLTYFNYEAQQDKSGLPNDRFSAERPEGSISTLTIQRTEQRDSAMYRCASSAGNSGNTIYFGEGSWLTVV.

The rearrangement uses TRBV30 and TRBJ1-2; D is unclear. This CDR3 comprises 10 residues. The V end lost 4 bases, the J end lost 3 bases, and 3 bases lay between the germline ends. Germline CDR1 is GTSNPN and CDR2 is SVGIG (reference sequence). The DNA of the CDR3 is TGTGCCTGGACCTACTATGGCTACACCTTC. It translates to CAWTYYGYTF. Drawing the rest from reference TRBV30 and TRBJ1-2, the complete variable domain is SQTIHQWPATLVQPVGSPLSLECTVEGTSNPNLYWYRQAAGRGLQLLFYSVGIGQISSEVPQNLSASRPQDRQFILSSKKLLLSDSGFYLCAWTYYGYTFGSGTRLTVV.

V and J are TRBV6-5 and TRBJ1-5; D is unresolved. The germline gives CDR1 MNHEY, CDR2 SVGAGI. This CDR3 has 13 residues. The germline V and J ends were trimmed by 5 bases and 1 base, with 6 bases remaining between them. The DNA for the CDR3 is TGTGCCAGCAGTAGACTCAGCAATCAGCCCCAGCATTTT. This encodes CASSRLSNQPQHF.

The chain couples TRBV7-6 to TRBJ1-6, with a tentative D call TRBD1 (5 bases). Trimming removed 2 bases from V and 0 bases from J, with 11 bases in between. Germline loops: CDR1 SGHVS, CDR2 FNYEAQ. The CDR3 has 17 residues. This CDR3 reads CASSLRGGSSYNSPLHF. The CDR3 coding sequence is TGTGCCAGCAGCTTACGGGGGGGGAGCTCCTATAATTCACCCCTCCACTTT. Full variable domain (missing parts from reference TRBV7-6 and TRBJ1-6): GAGVSQSPRYKVTKRGQDVALRCDPISGHVSLYWYRQALGQGPEFLTYFNYEAQQDKSGLPNDRFSAERPEGSISTLTIQRTEQRDSAMYRCASSLRGGSSYNSPLHFGNGTRLTVT.

Comment on this clone: Mismatch with germline at one junction end may stem from a read error. The sample contains more than one DNA sequence encoding this CDR3. The CDR3 loop reads CASSLFTGGAGQETQYF. The DNA for the CDR3 is TGTGCCAGCAGCCTATTTACAGGGGGCGCGGGCCAAGAGACCCAATACTTC. The chain combines TRBV5-4 with TRBJ2-5; TRBD1 agrees at 9 bases. Germline CDR1 and CDR2: SGHNT and YYREEE (reference sequence). The CDR3 is made up of 17 amino acids.

The chain uses TRBV5-1 and TRBJ2-1, with 10 bases identical to TRBD1. Trimming at V came to 5 bases and at J to 9 bases, leaving 8 bases not matched to a gene. CDR1 is SGHRS and CDR2 is YFSETQ in the germline V gene. This CDR3 has 14 residues. The CDR3 region is CASRPRQGAIEQFF. In DNA, the CDR3 is TGCGCCAGCAGACCGCGACAGGGGGCGATTGAGCAGTTCTTC. The complete variable domain, with remaining parts taken from reference TRBV5-1 and TRBJ2-1, reads KAGVTQTPRYLIKTRGQQVTLSCSPISGHRSVSWYQQTPGQGLQFLFEYFSETQRNKGNFPGRFSGRQFSNSRSEMNVSTLELGDSALYLCASRPRQGAIEQFFGPGTRLTVL.

CDR3 sequence reads: CASSFGLAGYNEQFF. The DNA for the CDR3 is TGTGCCAGCAGCTTCGGACTAGCGGGCTACAATGAGCAGTTCTTC. The chain couples TRBV11-3 to TRBJ2-1, with 11 bases identical to TRBD2. The trim removed 3 bases at V and 3 bases at J, leaving 1 base unmatched. This CDR3 has 15 amino acids. Germline V gives CDR1 SGHNT, CDR2 YENEEA.

The gene calls are TRBV4-2 and TRBJ1-1, with 7 nucleotides matching TRBD1. CDR1 is LGHNA, CDR2 YNFKEQ, per germline. The CDR3 consists of 17 residues. Losses at the gene ends were 2 bases for V and 0 bases for J; bases not matched to a gene: 9. This CDR3 is CASSQQRQGLLNTEAFF. The CDR3 DNA sequence: TGTGCCAGCAGCCAACAAAGACAGGGCCTTTTGAACACTGAAGCTTTCTTT.

V usage is TRBV7-8 and J usage is TRBJ2-1; 11 positions match TRBD2. Unmatched junction bases numbered 3, after V lost 2 bases and J lost 9 bases. CDR1 is SGHVS, CDR2 FQNEAQ, per germline. The CDR3 is 14 amino acids. DNA for the CDR3: TGTGCCAGCAGCTTACGACTAGCGGGATCTGAGCAGTTCTTC. It is translated as CASSLRLAGSEQFF.

The rearrangement uses TRBV9 and TRBJ2-5; TRBD2 might be the D (5 bases). V dropped 4 bases and J dropped 2 bases, with 9 bases sitting between them. Germline values: CDR1 SGDLS, CDR2 YYNGEE. The CDR3 sequence is 13 residues long. The CDR3, as DNA: TGTGCCAGCAGCCCCGGACTTCAAGAGACCCAGTACTTC. This encodes CASSPGLQETQYF.

The chain links TRBV7-3 to TRBJ1-5, with TRBD1 matching over 11 bases. This CDR3 has 18 residues. Unmatched junction bases numbered 11, after V lost 5 bases and J lost 2 bases. Germline CDR1 is SGHTA and CDR2 is FQGTGA. CDR3 nucleotides: TGTGCCAGCAGCCGCGGGACAGGGGGAGGGTTGGGCAATCAGCCCCAGCATTTT. Translating it yields CASSRGTGGGLGNQPQHF.

The rearrangement links TRBV5-1 to TRBJ2-1; D gene uncertain. CDR1 is SGHRS, CDR2 YFSETQ, per germline. The CDR3 loop spans 11 amino acids. V shed 4 bases and J shed 6 bases, with 5 bases lying between them. The CDR3 DNA follows: TGCGCCAGCAGCGCCAGCAATGAGCAGTTCTTC. This gives the protein CASSASNEQFF.

The chain recombines TRBV18 with TRBJ2-3, with 8 bases matching TRBD2. V shed 1 base and J 2 bases; nucleotides not matched to a gene: 5. The CDR3 runs 16 residues. The V gene's germline CDR1 is KGHSH and CDR2 LQKENI. CDR3 in amino acids: CASSPLSGGPTDTQYF. The CDR3 DNA reads as TGTGCCAGCTCACCACTAAGCGGGGGCCCCACAGATACGCAGTATTTT.

This chain links TRBV7-6 with TRBJ2-3; perhaps TRBD2 as D (7 bases). The germline CDR1 and CDR2 sequences are SGHVS and FNYEAQ. This CDR3 has 15 residues. The V gene lost 0 bases and the J gene lost 6 bases, with 13 bases spanning the gap. The CDR3 sequence is CASSLAGGPIDTQYF. CDR3 DNA sequence: TGTGCCAGCAGCTTAGCGGGGGGGCCAATCGATACGCAGTATTTT.

V gene TRBV2 combines with J gene TRBJ2-7, with 8 bases identical to TRBD2. Germline-derived CDR1 and CDR2 are SNHLY and FYNNEI. CDR3 length: 13 residues. The trim removed 8 bases at V and 2 bases at J, leaving 5 bases unmatched. This chain's CDR3 is CASRAGAPYEQYF. CDR3 coding DNA: TGTGCCAGCCGAGCGGGGGCCCCCTACGAGCAGTACTTC.

This chain connects TRBV2 to TRBJ2-3; 11 bases align to TRBD2. In germline, CDR1 is SNHLY, CDR2 FYNNEI. CDR3 length equals 17 residues. Trimming removed 8 bases from V and 0 bases from J; junction bases left unmatched: 10. The CDR3 DNA reads as TGTGCCAGCCGCGTTAGCGGGGGGGCTGTGAGCACAGATACGCAGTATTTT. Its translation: CASRVSGGAVSTDTQYF.

To note about this clone: The sample carries other DNA sequences with the same CDR3. This rearrangement joins TRBV7-9 to TRBJ1-2; no reliable D call. V dropped 2 bases and J dropped 0 bases, with 7 bases sitting between them. Germline CDR1 reads SEHNR; CDR2 reads FQNEAQ (reference sequence). The CDR3 has 14 amino acids. CDR3 sequence reads: CASSLYGANYGYTF. For the CDR3, the DNA is TGTGCCAGCAGCTTATACGGAGCTAACTATGGCTACACCTTC. The full variable domain, in which reference TRBV7-9 and TRBJ1-2 provide the parts outside the CDR3, is DTGVSQNPRHKITKRGQNVTFRCDPISEHNRLYWYRQTLGQGPEFLTYFQNEAQLEKSRLLSDRFSAERPKGSFSTLEIQRTEQGDSAMYLCASSLYGANYGYTFGSGTRLTVV.